This T cell receptor beta chain was sequenced during a study of identical twins. Points from the study as a whole: With beta out-of-frame sequences, excess sharing by twins was weaker.

This clonotype showed up just a few times. Its antigen is currently unknown. Via MiXCR, TCRdb re-called the 5' RACE reads, giving one row per CDR3 protein. The sample contains around 480,000 distinct CDR3 sequences, roughly 13% of which appear only once. These same data were also listed under a study on yellow fever vaccine responses in identical twins.

This sequence was found in a woman younger than 35 in good health. The sequenced sample was CD4+ T cells sorted from blood.

Here the CDR3 DNA reads TGCGCCAGCAGCCACCCAGCGGGGGACGAGCAGTACTTC. As protein: CASSHPAGDEQYF. This sequence joins TRBV5-1 and TRBJ2-7; 8 bases map to TRBD2. Trimming took 4 bases from V and 5 from J; bases not matched to a gene: 5. Germline V gene lookup returns CDR1 SGHRS and CDR2 YFSETQ. This CDR3 has 13 residues.